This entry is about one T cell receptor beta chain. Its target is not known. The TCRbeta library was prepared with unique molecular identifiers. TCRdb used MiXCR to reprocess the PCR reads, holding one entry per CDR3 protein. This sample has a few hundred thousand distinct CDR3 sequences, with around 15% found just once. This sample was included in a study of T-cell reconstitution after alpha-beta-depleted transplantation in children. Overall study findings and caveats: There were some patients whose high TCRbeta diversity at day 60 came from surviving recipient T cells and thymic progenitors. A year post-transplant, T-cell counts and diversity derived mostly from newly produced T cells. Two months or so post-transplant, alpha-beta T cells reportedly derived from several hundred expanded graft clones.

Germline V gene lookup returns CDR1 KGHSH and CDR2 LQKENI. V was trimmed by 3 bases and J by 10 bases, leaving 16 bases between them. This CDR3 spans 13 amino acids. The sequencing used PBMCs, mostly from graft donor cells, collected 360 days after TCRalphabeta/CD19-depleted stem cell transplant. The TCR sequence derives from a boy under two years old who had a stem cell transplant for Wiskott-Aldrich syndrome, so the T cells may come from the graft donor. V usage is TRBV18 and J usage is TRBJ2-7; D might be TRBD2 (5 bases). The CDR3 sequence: CASSPKSGVSQYF. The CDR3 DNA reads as TGTGCCAGCTCACCCAAATCCGGGGTGTCACAGTACTTC.